Described below is a single T cell receptor (beta chain) sequence and its context. This specimen belongs to a study of blood T cell repertoires in COVID-19. Turning to the study itself: Italy, Spain and the United States were the sources of the convalescent and acute COVID-19 samples. In each case, the material was cDNA or gDNA derived from T cells, B-cell-depleted T cells, or PBMCs.

The CDR3 runs to 15 residues. Trimming stripped 6 bases from V and 10 bases from J, with 22 bases between. In the authors' workflow: How many nucleated cells were present was estimated from reference gene primer amplification. TCRdb's copy holds only in-frame clones and misses some; the assay was immunoSEQ multiplex PCR. D and trimming come from the DNA, and the V and J calls and clone size come from that table. The repertoire holds fewer than 100,000 clones, with 80% as singletons. V is TRBV23-1 and J is TRBJ2-1, with D possibly matching TRBD2 (5 bases). TRBV23-1 is placed among ORFs of uncertain function. The sequence was collected from a woman in her 70s with acute or convalescent COVID-19. The sequencing input was peripheral blood. Here the CDR3 DNA reads TGCGCCAGCAGCCCGAAAAGGGAGAGCGCGTGGGAGCAGTTCTTC. Translating gives CASSPKRESAWEQFF.